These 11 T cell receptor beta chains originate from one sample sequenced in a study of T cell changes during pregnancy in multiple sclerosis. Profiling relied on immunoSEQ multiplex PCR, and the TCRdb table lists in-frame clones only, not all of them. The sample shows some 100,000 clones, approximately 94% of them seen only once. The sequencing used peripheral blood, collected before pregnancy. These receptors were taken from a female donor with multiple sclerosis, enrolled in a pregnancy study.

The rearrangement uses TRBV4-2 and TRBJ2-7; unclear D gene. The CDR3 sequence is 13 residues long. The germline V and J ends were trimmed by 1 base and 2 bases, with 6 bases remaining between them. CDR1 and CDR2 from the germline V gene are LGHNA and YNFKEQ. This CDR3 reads CASSQVSPYEQYF. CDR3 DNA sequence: TGTGCCAGCAGCCAAGTCAGTCCCTACGAGCAGTACTTC.

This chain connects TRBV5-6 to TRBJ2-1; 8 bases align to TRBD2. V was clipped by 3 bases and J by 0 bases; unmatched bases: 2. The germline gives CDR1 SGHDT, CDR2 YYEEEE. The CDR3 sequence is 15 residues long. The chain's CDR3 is CASSSSGSSYNEQFF. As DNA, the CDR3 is TGTGCCAGCAGCTCCAGCGGGAGCTCCTACAATGAGCAGTTCTTC.

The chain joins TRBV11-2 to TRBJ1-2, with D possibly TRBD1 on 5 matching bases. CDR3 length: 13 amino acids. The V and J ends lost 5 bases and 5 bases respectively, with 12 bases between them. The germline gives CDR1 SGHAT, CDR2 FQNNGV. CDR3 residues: CASSPLSGYGYTF. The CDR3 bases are TGTGCCAGCAGCCCCCTATCAGGGTATGGCTACACCTTC.

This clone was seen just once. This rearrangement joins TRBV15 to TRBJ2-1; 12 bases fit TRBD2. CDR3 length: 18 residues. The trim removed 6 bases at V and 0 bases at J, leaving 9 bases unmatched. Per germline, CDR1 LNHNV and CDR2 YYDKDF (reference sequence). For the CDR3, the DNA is TGTGCCACCAGACGGACTAGCGGGGTTAGGGTCTCCTACAATGAGCAGTTCTTC. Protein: CATRRTSGVRVSYNEQFF.

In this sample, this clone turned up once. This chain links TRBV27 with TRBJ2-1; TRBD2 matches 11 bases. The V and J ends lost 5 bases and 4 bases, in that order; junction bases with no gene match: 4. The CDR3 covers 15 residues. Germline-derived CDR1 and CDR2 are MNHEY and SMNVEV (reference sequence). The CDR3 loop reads CASSAGTSGYNEQFF. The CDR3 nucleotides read TGTGCCAGCAGTGCCGGGACTAGCGGATACAATGAGCAGTTCTTC.

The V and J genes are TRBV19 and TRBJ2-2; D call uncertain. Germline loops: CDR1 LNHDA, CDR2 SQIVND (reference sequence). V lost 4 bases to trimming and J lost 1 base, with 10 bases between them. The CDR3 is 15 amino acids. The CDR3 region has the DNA TGTGCCAGTAGTACTGGAACAGAGAACACCGGGGAGCTGTTTTTT. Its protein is CASSTGTENTGELFF.

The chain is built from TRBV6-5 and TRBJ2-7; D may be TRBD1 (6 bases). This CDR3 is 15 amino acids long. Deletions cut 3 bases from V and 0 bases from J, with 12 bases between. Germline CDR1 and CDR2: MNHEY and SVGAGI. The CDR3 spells CASSYWQGTSYEQYF. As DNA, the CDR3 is TGTGCCAGCAGTTATTGGCAGGGGACCTCCTACGAGCAGTACTTC.

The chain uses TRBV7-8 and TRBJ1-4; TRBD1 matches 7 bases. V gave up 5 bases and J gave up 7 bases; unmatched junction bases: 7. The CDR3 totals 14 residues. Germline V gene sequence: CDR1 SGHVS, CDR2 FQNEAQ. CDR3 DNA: TGTGCCAGCAGCGCCCGACAGGGTGCTGAAAAACTGTTTTTT. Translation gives CASSARQGAEKLFF.

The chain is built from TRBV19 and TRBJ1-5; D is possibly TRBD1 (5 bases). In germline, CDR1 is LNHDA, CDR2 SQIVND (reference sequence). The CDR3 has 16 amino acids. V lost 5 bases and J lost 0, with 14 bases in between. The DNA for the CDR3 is TGTGCCAGTAGTCCCATGGGGGGGAGTAGCAATCAGCCCCAGCATTTT. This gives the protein CASSPMGGSSNQPQHF.

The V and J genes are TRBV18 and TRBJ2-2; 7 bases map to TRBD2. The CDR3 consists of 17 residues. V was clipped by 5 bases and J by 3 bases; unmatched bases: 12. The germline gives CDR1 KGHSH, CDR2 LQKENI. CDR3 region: CASSSGLAAKHTGELFF. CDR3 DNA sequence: TGTGCCAGCTCAAGCGGGCTAGCGGCCAAACACACCGGGGAGCTGTTTTTT.

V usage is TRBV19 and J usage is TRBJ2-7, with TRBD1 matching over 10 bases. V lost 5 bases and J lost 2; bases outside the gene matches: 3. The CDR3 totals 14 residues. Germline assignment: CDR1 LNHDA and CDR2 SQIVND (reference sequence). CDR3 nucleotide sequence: TGTGCCAGTAGTGCCGGGACAGGGGCCTACGAGCAGTACTTC. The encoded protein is CASSAGTGAYEQYF.